Included here is one T cell receptor beta chain sequence, with context. In germline, CDR1 is SGHRS, CDR2 YFSETQ. The CDR3 extends over 14 amino acids. Trimming removed 2 bases at V and 4 bases at J, with 12 bases between. Assay: immunoSEQ multiplex PCR; the TCRdb copy retains only in-frame clones and omits some. Among approximately 210,000 clones, 70% to 90% were seen once, and the ten largest hold roughly 6.2%. This record comes from a study of blood T cell repertoires in COVID-19. Study-level background: Nucleic acid was either cDNA or gDNA, and it came from T cells, B-cell-depleted T cells, or PBMCs.

The rearrangement links TRBV5-1 to TRBJ1-1; tentative D call: TRBD1 (5 bases). This receptor was identified in a woman between 35 and 50 years old who had recovered from COVID-19. Sequenced input: peripheral blood. This CDR3 reads CASSFEGVATEAFF. The CDR3 bases are TGCGCCAGCAGCTTCGAAGGGGTGGCCACTGAAGCTTTCTTT.